The T cell receptor (beta chain) under discussion was sequenced for a study of blood T cells in healthy people across ages. Study-wide context: T cells yielded about one barcoded beta molecule per two cells through template switching. Findings of the study overall: The study found TCR beta diversity correlated strongly with naive T cell percentage.

With regard to this clonotype: Its target is not known.

Then a second PCR, running roughly 7 to 11 cycles, was carried out with a sample-barcoded 5' primer and a J-beta primer mix. Each cDNA molecule received a tag from a template-switch adaptor that had 12 random nucleotides. Each CDR3 protein is one row after TCRdb ran MiXCR on the 5' RACE reads. The table shows over 300,000 distinct CDR3 sequences, with about half occurring only once. This CDR3 region has 13 residues. Germline assignment: CDR1 MGHDK and CDR2 SYGVNS. The V gene lost 5 bases and the J gene lost 2 bases, with 9 bases spanning the gap. Sequenced sample: blood. This TCR came from a man aged 55 to 69 in good health. The chain carries TRBV25-1 and TRBJ2-5; D is unresolved. CDR3 in amino acids: CASSKSQQETQYF. The CDR3 DNA is TGTGCCAGCAGTAAATCTCAGCAAGAGACCCAGTACTTC.